This T cell receptor (beta chain) comes out of a study of blood T cell repertoires in COVID-19. Study information: COVID-19 samples collected from the United States, Italy and Spain covered acute and convalescent phases.

Produced via immunoSEQ multiplex PCR; TCRdb's table is partial and in-frame only. The table records 200,000 or so clones, 80% to 90% of them present only once. This clonotype originated in a woman aged 18-29 years in a cohort exposed to, infected with or recovered from COVID-19 (not recorded which). The sample consisted of PBMCs or T cells enriched from blood (not recorded which).

This CDR3 is CASSVTDSRNYEQYF. CDR3 coding DNA: TGCGCCAGCAGCGTCACGGACAGTAGGAACTACGAGCAGTACTTC. The chain has TRBV5-1 and TRBJ2-7, with a tentative D call TRBD1 (6 bases). This CDR3 region has 15 residues. Germline V gene sequence: CDR1 SGHRS, CDR2 YFSETQ. Trimming stripped 4 bases from V and 3 bases from J, with 17 bases between.